Below, 27 T cell receptor beta chains from the same sample are listed, as sequenced in a study of chemoradiotherapy in HPV16-positive cancers. The repertoire was sequenced with immunoSEQ multiplex PCR; TCRdb's copy has only in-frame clones and lacks some. The sample lists about 8,400 clones, 70% to 90% seen once, with over 3% in the top ten. The starting material was tumor tissue, obtained from a patient who underwent chemoradiotherapy. All receptors derive from a human donor with HPV-associated anogenital cancer.

The rearrangement joins TRBV13 to TRBJ1-2; weak D call: TRBD1 (5 bases). The germline V gene encodes CDR1 PRHDT and CDR2 FYEKMQ (reference sequence). CDR3 size: 17 residues. The germline V and J ends were trimmed by 5 bases and 6 bases, with 25 bases remaining between them. CDR3 residues: CASSRSYWTPDGDGYTF. The CDR3 bases are TGTGCCAGCAGCAGGTCTTATTGGACACCGGATGGGGATGGCTACACCTTC.

This sequence joins TRBV10-3 and TRBJ2-5; D remains ambiguous. The V gene's germline CDR1 is ENHRY and CDR2 SYGVKD. There are 11 residues in the CDR3. Trimming removed 2 bases at V and 4 bases at J, with 2 bases between. CDR3 amino acids: CAISEGETQYF. CDR3 DNA sequence: TGTGCCATCAGTGAGGGAGAGACCCAGTACTTC.

By share of the sample, this clone is medium-sized. The chain has TRBV11-3 and TRBJ2-1; D possibly corresponds to TRBD1 (6 bases). This CDR3 region has 13 residues. Looked up from germline, CDR1 is SGHNT and CDR2 is YENEEA. Trimming pared 0 bases from V and 8 bases from J, leaving 8 bases between. The CDR3 here is CASSLEGGDEQFF. As DNA, the CDR3 is TGTGCCAGCAGCTTAGAAGGGGGAGATGAGCAGTTCTTC.

The chain joins TRBV6-6 to TRBJ1-2; 8 nucleotides agree with TRBD1. Looked up from germline, CDR1 is MNHNY and CDR2 is SVGAGI (reference sequence). With V trimmed by 2 bases and J by 0 bases, 2 bases remained unmatched. CDR3 length equals 15 residues. CDR3 loop: CASSYMTGANYGYTF. The CDR3 region has the DNA TGTGCCAGCAGTTACATGACAGGGGCTAACTATGGCTACACCTTC.

This clone showed up just a few times. The J gene is TRBJ2-7, the V gene TRBV15; D gene uncertain. Germline V gene lookup returns CDR1 LNHNV and CDR2 YYDKDF (reference sequence). The V gene lost 3 bases and the J gene lost 6 bases, with 12 bases spanning the gap. This CDR3 spans 13 amino acids. The CDR3 DNA reads as TGTGCCACCAGCAGGGAGAACACCGGCGAGCAGTACTTC. Translating gives CATSRENTGEQYF.

The genes are TRBV11-2 and TRBJ1-5, with D possibly TRBD1 on 5 matching bases. CDR1 SGHAT and CDR2 FQNNGV come from the germline V gene. This CDR3 comprises 14 residues. V lost 1 base to trimming and J lost 7 bases, with 11 bases between them. The CDR3 DNA follows: TGTGCCAGCAGCTTAGGGTCAGGGATACAGCCCCAGCATTTT. As protein: CASSLGSGIQPQHF.

J is TRBJ2-5 and V is TRBV5-8; D uncertain. The CDR3 is made up of 15 amino acids. CDR1 is SGHTS and CDR2 is YDEGEE in the germline V gene. V was pared by 4 bases and J by 0 bases, with 13 bases between. The CDR3 reads CASSPRLKYQETQYF. CDR3 nucleotide sequence: TGTGCCAGCAGCCCTCGACTGAAGTACCAAGAGACCCAGTACTTC.

CDR3 coding DNA: TGCGCCAGCAGTATTGGGGGCGACACTGAAGCTTTCTTT. Encoded protein: CASSIGGDTEAFF. V and J are TRBV10-2 and TRBJ1-1, with D possibly TRBD1 on 6 matching bases. The germline V and J ends were trimmed by 5 bases and 3 bases, with 10 bases remaining between them. Germline lookup yields CDR1 WSHSY and CDR2 SAAADI. This CDR3 is built from 13 residues.

The chain couples TRBV18 to TRBJ2-2; TRBD2 aligns across 7 bases. V lost 1 base to trimming and J lost 5 bases; unmatched junction nucleotides: 7. The CDR3 has 16 amino acids. CDR1 is KGHSH, CDR2 LQKENI, per germline. CDR3 sequence (DNA): TGTGCCAGCTCACCACTATCCGGGGGGAGAACCGGGGAGCTGTTTTTT. Protein sequence: CASSPLSGGRTGELFF.

The chain has TRBV15 and TRBJ2-1; 13 positions agree with TRBD2. The germline V gene encodes CDR1 LNHNV and CDR2 YYDKDF (reference sequence). This CDR3 comprises 16 residues. V was clipped by 0 bases and J by 6 bases; unmatched bases: 2. CDR3 DNA sequence: TGTGCCACCAGCAGAGAGGGACTAGCGGGGCCCAATGAGCAGTTCTTC. It codes for CATSREGLAGPNEQFF.

V is TRBV5-8 and J is TRBJ1-5; 8 positions agree with TRBD1. Unmatched junction bases numbered 8, after V lost 0 bases and J lost 9 bases. This CDR3 has 15 amino acids. Germline assignment: CDR1 SGHTS and CDR2 YDEGEE. For the CDR3, the DNA is TGTGCCAGCAGCTTGGAAGGGACAGGCCTATTGCCCCAGCATTTT. It specifies CASSLEGTGLLPQHF.

The DNA of the CDR3 is TGTGCCAGCAGTGAGCAGCGCTACGAGCAGTACTTC. Its translation: CASSEQRYEQYF. This rearrangement joins TRBV6-1 to TRBJ2-7; D is ambiguous. Germline assignment: CDR1 MNHNS and CDR2 SASEGT. The CDR3 totals 12 residues. Trimming stripped 3 bases from V and 3 bases from J, with 6 bases between.

By share, this clone counts as medium-sized. The chain uses TRBV13 and TRBJ2-3; TRBD1 or TRBD2 may be the D gene (5 bases each). Between the trimmed V and J ends, which lost 1 base and 0 bases, there was a span of 8 bases. The CDR3 spans 15 residues. The germline V gene has CDR1 PRHDT and CDR2 FYEKMQ (reference sequence). CDR3 in amino acids: CASSLVGDSTDTQYF. The CDR3 DNA reads as TGTGCCAGCAGCTTAGTGGGGGATAGCACAGATACGCAGTATTTT.

The chain is built from TRBV28 and TRBJ2-5, with D perhaps matching TRBD1 (5 bases). The CDR3 has 12 residues. V was trimmed by 7 bases and J by 8 bases, leaving 14 bases between them. CDR1 and CDR2 (germline): MDHEN, SYDVKM. The CDR3: CASIDSKRTQYF. CDR3 in DNA: TGTGCCAGCATCGACAGCAAGAGAACCCAGTACTTC.

This chain connects TRBV29-1 to TRBJ1-2; TRBD1 matches at 7 bases. CDR1 is SQVTM, CDR2 ANQGSEA, per germline. J was trimmed by 1 base and V by 3 bases; bases with no gene match: 5. This CDR3 spans 14 amino acids. Here the CDR3 reads CSVDGDSRNYGYTF. The CDR3 DNA is TGCAGCGTTGATGGGGACAGCCGTAACTATGGCTACACCTTC.

The V and J genes are TRBV28 and TRBJ1-5; TRBD1 agrees at 7 bases. Germline-derived CDR1 and CDR2 are MDHEN and SYDVKM. CDR3 length equals 15 residues. The V and J ends lost 3 bases and 2 bases, in that order; junction bases with no gene match: 4. CDR3 loop: CASSFRGQGNQPQHF. CDR3 sequence (DNA): TGTGCCAGCAGTTTTAGGGGGCAAGGCAATCAGCCCCAGCATTTT.

The genes are TRBV28 and TRBJ1-4; unclear D gene. This CDR3 has 15 residues. Per the germline V gene, CDR1 is MDHEN and CDR2 is SYDVKM. Trimming removed 4 bases at V and 8 bases at J, with 17 bases between. CDR3 amino acids: CASSSRDRIEEKLFF. The CDR3 DNA sequence: TGTGCCAGCAGTTCCCGGGATCGAATCGAGGAAAAACTGTTTTTT. Filled out from reference TRBV28 and TRBJ1-4, the complete variable domain reads DVKVTQSSRYLVKRTGEKVFLECVQDMDHENMFWYRQDPGLGLRLIYFSYDVKMKEKGDIPEGYSVSREKKERFSLILESASTNQTSMYLCASSSRDRIEEKLFFGSGTQLSVL.

CDR3 sequence: CASRWGYYGYTF. DNA for the CDR3: TGTGCCAGCCGGTGGGGCTACTATGGCTACACCTTC. The V call is TRBV19, the J call TRBJ1-2; tentatively, D is TRBD1 (5 bases). The CDR3 has 12 residues. V was shortened by 9 bases and J by 3 bases, with 11 bases between the two germline ends. CDR1 and CDR2 (germline): LNHDA, SQIVND (reference sequence).

The rearrangement links TRBV6-1 to TRBJ2-7; 8 bases are a match to TRBD2. CDR1 MNHNS and CDR2 SASEGT come from the germline V gene. Trimming removed 4 bases from V and 4 bases from J; junction bases left unmatched: 9. The length of the CDR3 is 15 residues. CDR3: CASSAPGGARYEQYV. For the CDR3, the DNA is TGTGCCAGCAGTGCCCCGGGGGGGGCACGGTACGAGCAGTACGTC.

The chain is built from TRBV11-2 and TRBJ2-2, with a possible D match to TRBD2 (7 bases). V was trimmed by 8 bases and J by 8 bases, leaving 18 bases between them. The germline gives CDR1 SGHAT, CDR2 FQNNGV. CDR3 size: 14 residues. The CDR3 coding sequence is TGTGCCAGCCGACCCTCGGGGGGCTTAGGGGAGCTGTTTTTT. Translated: CASRPSGGLGELFF.

The chain combines TRBV9 with TRBJ2-1; 7 nucleotides match TRBD2. The CDR3 is 15 amino acids. V gave up 7 bases and J gave up 2 bases; unmatched junction bases: 9. The V gene's germline CDR1 is SGDLS and CDR2 YYNGEE. The CDR3 nucleotides read TGTGCCAGCGGCGCGGGAGATGGAGCCTACAATGAGCAGTTCTTC. The encoded protein is CASGAGDGAYNEQFF.

The chain employs TRBV27 and TRBJ2-7; D is tentatively TRBD1 or TRBD2 (5 bases each). The CDR3 length is 14 residues. Germline values: CDR1 MNHEY, CDR2 SMNVEV (reference sequence). Trimming cost V 5 bases and J 3 bases, with 14 bases left between them. The DNA for the CDR3 is TGTGCCAGCAGTCCCCAAGGGACGTACTACGAGCAGTACGTC. Its translation: CASSPQGTYYEQYV.

J is TRBJ2-5 and V is TRBV4-2, with TRBD2 as a possible D gene (5 bases). This CDR3 has 15 residues. Trimming cost V 4 bases and J 3 bases, with 15 bases left between them. From germline, CDR1 is LGHNA and CDR2 YNFKEQ. In DNA form, the CDR3 reads TGTGCCAGCAGCCGCGGCCAGCGGATGGAAGAGACCCAGTACTTC. This translates into CASSRGQRMEETQYF.

The table lists this clone with a count of one. V and J are TRBV6-1 and TRBJ2-5, with D hard to call. Looked up from germline, CDR1 is MNHNS and CDR2 is SASEGT. Trimming took off 8 bases at V and 4 bases at J, with 11 bases between the two ends. There are 12 residues in the CDR3. The DNA of the CDR3 is TGTGCCAGCGAATCGGGTGGAGAGACCCAGTACTTC. Protein sequence: CASESGGETQYF.

The chain combines TRBV5-4 with TRBJ1-2, with TRBD1 identical over 8 bases. Germline V lookup: CDR1 SGHNT, CDR2 YYREEE (reference sequence). The ends lost 4 bases at V and 3 bases at J; junction bases unmatched: 8. CDR3 length: 15 residues. CDR3 sequence (DNA): TGTGCCAGCAGCGCCGCAGGGGGCGCTGACTATGGCTACACCTTC. This encodes CASSAAGGADYGYTF.

This rearrangement joins TRBV5-1 to TRBJ2-5; 7 nucleotides line up with TRBD2. Germline CDR1 is SGHRS and CDR2 is YFSETQ. The CDR3 covers 15 residues. V was pared by 4 bases and J by 5 bases, with 11 bases of the junction left unmatched. CDR3 in DNA: TGCGCCAGCAGCCCGGCCTGGGGGGGGGAGGAGACCCAGTACTTC. Translation gives CASSPAWGGEETQYF. Full variable domain (missing parts from reference TRBV5-1 and TRBJ2-5): KAGVTQTPRYLIKTRGQQVTLSCSPISGHRSVSWYQQTPGQGLQFLFEYFSETQRNKGNFPGRFSGRQFSNSRSEMNVSTLELGDSALYLCASSPAWGGEETQYFGPGTRLLVL.

V usage is TRBV25-1 and J usage is TRBJ2-2; D possibly corresponds to TRBD1 (6 bases). CDR3 size: 12 residues. Trimming removed 10 bases at V and 4 bases at J, with 10 bases between. Germline CDR1 is MGHDK and CDR2 is SYGVNS. This CDR3 is CATGDGTGELFF. The CDR3 coding sequence is TGTGCCACAGGGGACGGCACCGGGGAGCTGTTTTTT. Supplemented by reference TRBV25-1 and TRBJ2-2, the full variable domain reads EADIYQTPRYLVIGTGKKITLECSQTMGHDKMYWYQQDPGMELHLIHYSYGVNSTEKGDLSSESTVSRIRTEHFPLTLESARPSHTSQYLCATGDGTGELFFGEGSRLTVL.